What follows are 22 T cell receptor beta chains derived from one specimen sequenced in a study of T cells after posttransplantation cyclophosphamide. Only in-frame clones appear in the TCRdb table, and some are missing; sequencing was by immunoSEQ multiplex PCR. The table lists fewer than 40,000 clones, no singletons, with approximately 6.7% in the top ten. The sequencing input was PBMCs. The receptors here all came from a woman in her 50s in good health and a related stem cell transplant donor.

This clone has more than one count but fewer than ten. The J gene is TRBJ2-3, the V gene TRBV7-8; the match to TRBD2 covers 7 bases. CDR3 length: 16 amino acids. V gave up 5 bases and J gave up 1 base; unmatched junction bases: 9. Per the germline V gene, CDR1 is SGHVS and CDR2 is FQNEAQ. The DNA of the CDR3 is TGTGCCAGCAGCCCGGAGCGGGACGGCGGCACAGATACGCAGTATTTT. It encodes CASSPERDGGTDTQYF.

This chain uses TRBV28 with TRBJ1-2, with D possibly matching TRBD1 (5 bases). Germline CDR1 is MDHEN and CDR2 is SYDVKM. Trimming removed 5 bases from V and 3 bases from J, with 13 bases in between. This CDR3 is built from 14 residues. DNA for the CDR3: TGTGCCAGCAGTCCCAAGGGGAGCTACTATGGCTACACCTTC. It encodes CASSPKGSYYGYTF.

This clone appeared many times. The chain couples TRBV27 to TRBJ2-7; TRBD1 matches 9 bases. CDR3 length: 14 residues. The J segment lost 6 bases and the V segment lost 4 bases, leaving 7 bases of the junction unmatched. The V gene's germline CDR1 is MNHEY and CDR2 SMNVEV (reference sequence). CDR3 sequence reads: CASSSGRTGVEQYF. The CDR3 DNA reads as TGTGCCAGCAGTTCAGGTCGGACAGGGGTCGAGCAGTACTTC.

This clone was seen at least ten times. V is TRBV7-6 and J is TRBJ2-3, with 8 bases aligning to TRBD2. V was clipped by 2 bases and J by 5 bases; unmatched bases: 15. The CDR3 has 18 residues. Germline V gene sequence: CDR1 SGHVS, CDR2 FNYEAQ. CDR3 in DNA: TGTGCCAGCAGCTTATTTTATTTTGGGCGGGAGGTCGGAGATACGCAGTATTTT. Its protein is CASSLFYFGREVGDTQYF.

This clone has a count of ten or more. This sequence joins TRBV6-1 and TRBJ1-2; D gene ambiguous. The V gene's germline CDR1 is MNHNS and CDR2 SASEGT. Trimming took 5 bases from V and 8 from J, leaving 9 bases between them. The CDR3 has 11 amino acids. CDR3 sequence (DNA): TGTGCCAGCAGTTTTAACTGGGGCTACACCTTC. The encoded protein is CASSFNWGYTF.

This chain connects TRBV7-2 to TRBJ2-5, with TRBD2 matching over 7 bases. V was pared by 4 bases and J by 4 bases, with 6 bases of the junction left unmatched. This CDR3 has 14 amino acids. Germline-derived CDR1 and CDR2 are SGHTA and FQGNSA. CDR3 in DNA: TGTGCCAGCAGCTACCAGCGGGACTCAGAGACCCAGTACTTC. Residues: CASSYQRDSETQYF.

V and J are TRBV7-2 and TRBJ2-7, with TRBD1 matching 7 bases. Trimming at V came to 4 bases and at J to 2 bases, leaving 8 bases not matched to a gene. The CDR3 has 15 residues. Germline values: CDR1 SGHTA, CDR2 FQGNSA. The CDR3 region is CASSSTQGIAYEQYF. CDR3 bases: TGTGCCAGCAGCTCAACACAGGGGATAGCCTACGAGCAGTACTTC.

This clone was seen at least ten times. The genes are TRBV6-5 and TRBJ1-1; D is perhaps TRBD1 (6 bases). The germline gives CDR1 MNHEY, CDR2 SVGAGI. Trimming took off 9 bases at V and 9 bases at J, with 11 bases between the two ends. The CDR3 covers 10 residues. This CDR3 is CASWTDQAFF. The CDR3 DNA is TGTGCCAGTTGGACAGATCAAGCTTTCTTT.

This clone showed up many times. The chain combines TRBV2 with TRBJ1-2, with D hard to call. Germline loops: CDR1 SNHLY, CDR2 FYNNEI. The CDR3 spans 13 residues. The ends were cut back, 6 bases at V and 4 bases at J, with 12 bases in the middle. CDR3 sequence: CASRKPAFYGYTF. In nucleotides, the CDR3 is TGTGCCAGCAGAAAACCAGCGTTCTATGGCTACACCTTC.

V gene TRBV6-1 combines with J gene TRBJ1-5; the D gene is possibly TRBD1 (6 bases). V lost 7 bases and J 11 bases, leaving 18 bases between the germline ends. From germline, CDR1 is MNHNS and CDR2 SASEGT. The CDR3 extends over 13 amino acids. This CDR3 reads CASIAGASIAQHF. The CDR3 bases are TGTGCCAGCATTGCAGGGGCAAGTATAGCCCAGCATTTT.

This clone was detected ten times or more. The V and J genes are TRBV7-9 and TRBJ1-3; D not certain. This CDR3 contains 14 residues. V dropped 0 bases and J dropped 4 bases, with 7 bases sitting between them. Looked up from germline, CDR1 is SEHNR and CDR2 is FQNEAQ (reference sequence). Here the CDR3 reads CASSLALRGNTIYF. CDR3 in DNA: TGTGCCAGCAGCTTAGCGCTCAGAGGAAACACCATATATTTT.

This clone was detected many times. The rearrangement links TRBV28 to TRBJ1-1, with D perhaps TRBD1 (5 bases). There are 13 residues in the CDR3. Between the trimmed V and J ends, which lost 8 bases and 4 bases, there was a span of 14 bases. Germline CDR1 reads MDHEN; CDR2 reads SYDVKM. CDR3 sequence: CASRGIVGTEAFF. CDR3 in DNA: TGTGCCAGCCGGGGGATCGTTGGCACTGAAGCTTTCTTT.

This clone is categorized as medium-sized. The gene calls are TRBV10-3 and TRBJ1-3; 8 bases map to TRBD1. CDR1 is ENHRY, CDR2 SYGVKD, per germline. This CDR3 has 14 amino acids. V dropped 7 bases and J dropped 2; count of bases not matched to a gene: 4. This CDR3 is CAITDRGTGNTIYF. In DNA, the CDR3 is TGTGCCATCACAGACAGGGGTACTGGAAACACCATATATTTT.

This clone was counted ten times or more. The chain employs TRBV12-3 or TRBV12-4 and TRBJ2-4; D unclear. This CDR3 comprises 12 residues. V was clipped by 3 bases and J by 3 bases, with 3 bases between them. The CDR3 is CASSFGKNIQYF. CDR3 nucleotides: TGTGCCAGCAGTTTCGGCAAAAACATTCAGTACTTC.

V gene TRBV25-1 combines with J gene TRBJ2-5; D is unresolved. The length of the CDR3 is 14 residues. CDR1 is MGHDK, CDR2 SYGVNS, per germline. Trimming removed 2 bases at V and 5 bases at J, with 12 bases between. In DNA, the CDR3 is TGTGCCAGCAGTGAAATAGTCCCACGGGAGACCCAGTACTTC. Its protein is CASSEIVPRETQYF.

This clone has only a few counts. This chain connects TRBV11-2 to TRBJ2-5; weak D call: TRBD2 (7 bases). V was shortened by 3 bases and J by 1 base, with 12 bases between the two germline ends. Germline V gives CDR1 SGHAT, CDR2 FQNNGV. The CDR3 spans 15 residues. The CDR3 spells CASSFEGGTQETQYF. The DNA of the CDR3 is TGTGCCAGCAGCTTCGAGGGGGGGACCCAAGAGACCCAGTACTTC.

The table lists this clone with a few counts. The chain is built from TRBV6-5 and TRBJ2-7, with a tentative D call TRBD1 (6 bases). Looked up from germline, CDR1 is MNHEY and CDR2 is SVGAGI. There are 14 residues in the CDR3. V was trimmed by 0 bases and J by 7 bases, leaving 13 bases between them. This CDR3 reads CASSYSGARREQYF. The CDR3 region has the DNA TGTGCCAGCAGTTACTCGGGGGCCAGGCGGGAGCAGTACTTC.

This clone came up many times. The CDR3 nucleotides are TGTGCCAGTAGTCCTCTCGACAGGCCCTACTATGGCTACACCTTC. Amino acid sequence: CASSPLDRPYYGYTF. V gene TRBV19 combines with J gene TRBJ1-2; tentatively, D is TRBD1 (6 bases). This CDR3 is 15 amino acids long. Germline-derived CDR1 and CDR2 are LNHDA and SQIVND (reference sequence). The germline V and J ends were trimmed by 5 bases and 3 bases, with 16 bases remaining between them. The full variable domain, its missing parts supplied by reference TRBV19 and TRBJ1-2, is DGGITQSPKYLFRKEGQNVTLSCEQNLNHDAMYWYRQDPGQGLRLIYYSQIVNDFQKGDIAEGYSVSREKKESFPLTVTSAQKNPTAFYLCASSPLDRPYYGYTFGSGTRLTVV.

A few counts support this clone. This chain uses TRBV29-1 with TRBJ2-2; a weak D match, TRBD2 (6 bases). Trimming left V 6 bases short and J 7 bases short, with 21 bases between. The CDR3 covers 15 residues. The germline CDR1 and CDR2 sequences are SQVTM and ANQGSEA. The chain's CDR3 is CSVEGRGKADGELFF. For the CDR3, the DNA is TGCAGCGTGGAGGGAAGGGGAAAGGCGGACGGGGAGCTGTTTTTT.

This sequence joins TRBV29-1 and TRBJ1-2; perhaps TRBD1 as D (5 bases). V shed 3 bases and J shed 4 bases, with 12 bases lying between them. The CDR3 contains 13 residues. From germline, CDR1 is SQVTM and CDR2 ANQGSEA. The CDR3 here is CSVDKGFGYGYTF. The DNA for the CDR3 is TGCAGCGTTGATAAGGGGTTTGGCTATGGCTACACCTTC.

This clone was observed many times. J is TRBJ1-2 and V is TRBV16, with 9 positions matching TRBD1. There are 14 residues in the CDR3. The trim removed 0 bases at V and 13 bases at J, leaving 9 bases unmatched. Germline V CDR1 and CDR2: KGHSY, FQNENV. The CDR3 is CASSQSTGTGSSTF. CDR3 sequence (DNA): TGTGCCAGCAGCCAATCTACGGGGACAGGGTCGAGCACCTTC.

This clone occurred many times. As DNA, the CDR3 is TGTGCCACCAGCACAAGACAGGGCGGAAACACCATATATTTT. Amino acids: CATSTRQGGNTIYF. This chain links TRBV15 with TRBJ1-3; 7 bases agree with TRBD1. The germline V gene encodes CDR1 LNHNV and CDR2 YYDKDF (reference sequence). CDR3 size: 14 residues. The V segment lost 4 bases and the J segment 4 bases; nucleotides outside the gene matches: 4.